This T cell receptor (beta chain) stems from a study of radiotherapy plus CTLA-4 blockade in lung cancer. Looking at the study overall: Objective responses were recorded in 15% to 20% of patients, with disease control recorded in 25% to 40%.

A single count supports this clone. Assay: immunoSEQ multiplex PCR; the TCRdb copy retains only in-frame clones and omits some. Altogether more than 40,000 clones are present, approximately 85% being singletons, with the ten largest covering roughly 3.4%. Germline CDR1 reads SGHAT; CDR2 reads FQNNGV. CDR3 size: 15 residues. V lost 6 bases to trimming and J lost 3 bases; unmatched junction nucleotides: 8. Sequencing used peripheral blood, obtained from a patient treated with radiotherapy plus ipilimumab. The TCR sequence derives from a human donor with non-small cell lung cancer who had stable disease on radiotherapy plus ipilimumab. The V gene is TRBV11-2, the J gene TRBJ2-3, with 8 bases aligning to TRBD2. The CDR3 nucleotides are TGTGCCAGCAGGGGGAGCGGGAGAAGGACAGATACGCAGTATTTT. Encoded protein: CASRGSGRRTDTQYF.